This T cell receptor beta chain was retrieved from a study of T cells in Graves' hyperthyroidism and ophthalmopathy. This clonotype was observed once. A read error may produce the germline difference seen at one junction end. Template material for amplifying TCR beta CDR3 regions consisted of RNA transcripts. RT-PCR in the first round (using the HTBI primer set) targeted the TCR CDR3. From the multiplex PCR reads, TCRdb called clonotypes with MiXCR, one entry per CDR3 protein. The sample lists 45,000 to 55,000 distinct CDR3 sequences; 45% to 65% were seen once. CDR3 length: 16 amino acids. Germline CDR1 and CDR2: DFQATT and SNEGSKA (reference sequence).

The sample was peripheral blood or thyroid tissue (not recorded which). This sequence joins TRBV20-1 and TRBJ1-1, with D maybe TRBD1 (6 bases). This TCR derives from a man aged 18-30 years with Graves' hyperthyroidism. The CDR3 region has the DNA TGTAGTGCCCCGGGGACAATCAGGATCATGAACACTGAAGCTTTCTTT. Protein product: CSAPGTIRIMNTEAFF.